This T cell receptor (beta chain) was identified in a study of blood T cell repertoires in COVID-19 (dated by TCRdb to 2020 to 2021). About the investigation overall: Samples from collaborators originated in the United States, Italy and Spain and spanned both the acute and convalescent phases of COVID-19. Samples were obtained from the ongoing ImmuneRACE study (first 160 participants) and from over 1,000 subjects provided by 6 global collaborators. Nearly every sample came with metadata listing a de-identified subject ID, COVID-19 status, age in years and sex. HLA class I and class II types, where available, came from metadata supplied by the sample provider rather than from assay-based typing. The repertoires were released in a freely available public database meant as a resource for research on the immune response to SARS-CoV-2. The material from the prospective study consisted of cDNA or gDNA derived from T cells, B-cell-depleted T cells, or PBMCs. The dataset comprised deeply sampled blood TCRbeta repertoires from subjects exposed to, actively infected with, or recovered from COVID-19. Here is what the overall study found, with its caveats: How much clinical and demographic metadata was included differed by source and by participant, and the metadata was provided uncurated.

To note about this clone: Its antigen is not yet known. No quality values exist for individual bases; no much larger clone is one base distant.

One collaborating source in Seattle enrolled patients during active infection and followed them longitudinally through the course of disease. Collaborating institutions collected whole blood in K2EDTA tubes following their own protocols. For TCRbeta analysis, collaborator samples were shipped as frozen whole blood, as isolated PBMCs, or as DNA extracted from either sample type. TCRbeta CDR3 regions were amplified from genomic DNA by means of the immunoSEQ Assay, a bias-controlled multiplex PCR. Under the source paper's analysis protocol: Within the assay, amplification of reference gene primers was used to estimate how many nucleated cells each sample contained. Sequence reads were collapsed and filtered to measure the absolute abundance of every unique TCRbeta CDR3 rearrangement. For each sample, productive Simpson clonality was calculated by taking the square root of Simpson's diversity index across productive rearrangements. This immuneACCESS table, as held by TCRdb, lists in-frame sequences with V and J called but not all clones. Of the missing ones, under half trace to an unresolved V gene in checked studies; the others have no known cause. V, J and clone size reflect that table, while D and trimming were determined from the DNA. This sample lists some 290,000 clones; roughly nine tenths were detected once. Roughly 12% of the sample belongs to the ten largest clones.

The sequence derives from a woman aged 30 to 39 with COVID-19, enrolled during active disease. The material sequenced was peripheral blood.

CDR3 region: CASSQGVSRSGLGDTQYF. The nucleotides read TGTGCCAGCAGCCAAGGGGTTAGCCGTTCGGGGTTGGGAGATACGCAGTATTTT. The rearranged chain carries TRBV4-2 and TRBJ2-3; 5 matching bases give a weak D call of TRBD2. The germline V gene yields LGHNA for CDR1 and YNFKEQ for CDR2. The CDR3 holds 18 amino acids from the cysteine to the phenylalanine. Just CDR3 DNA is preserved here, 54 bases in frame from base 1. Cut back by 1 base and 5 bases, the V and J ends lie 22 bases apart.